This T cell receptor delta chain was sequenced in a study of gamma-delta chains in newborns, infants, children. Whole-study context: Microbial exposure reportedly drives polyclonal innate γδ T cell expansion after birth.

This clone qualifies as large (0.1 to 1%). Other DNA variants within this sample encode the same CDR3. TCRdb reanalyzed the reads using CATT. The profile shows 1,400 or so delta-chain clones, approximately 0.98% of them singletons. The V and J ends lost 3 bases and 4 bases respectively, with 15 bases between them. The length of the CDR3 is 17 residues. Germline CDR1 and CDR2: GEAIGNYY and EKD. The V gene is TRDV2, the J gene TRDJ3; a weak D match, TRDD3 (6 bases). Source material: blood. This TCR came from a child in good health. Here the CDR3 reads CACDASGVGWDTRQMFF. The CDR3 nucleotides are TGTGCCTGTGACGCTTCTGGGGTGGGTTGGGACACCCGACAGATGTTTTTC.